The 10 T cell receptor beta chains presented below share a single source sample, sequenced in a study of CD8+ T cells in alopecia areata. cDNA prepared by RNA extraction and subsequent reverse transcription served as the template for sequencing. The data were produced by immunoSEQ multiplex PCR, yet TCRdb's version contains in-frame clones alone and is incomplete. The sample yields 1,500 to 2,000 clones, without any singletons. The sequenced material came from lesional skin. The source is a C3H/HeJ mouse with alopecia areata. This mouse strain has H2-k as its MHC haplotype.

This clone was observed at least ten times. Mouse germline and gene names are used. The sequence runs out 4 residues before the end of the CDR3; the remainder is reconstructed from the germline J gene. The chain recombines TRBV13-1 with TRBJ2-5; D is ambiguous. Germline lookup yields CDR1 NSHNY and CDR2 SYGAGN. The CDR3 has 14 residues. V lost 0 bases, J lost 0 bases, and 5 bases lay in between. The chain's CDR3 is CASSDARNQDTQYF. Partial CDR3 DNA: TGTGCCAGCAGTGATGCTCGTAACCAAGAC.

This clone came up a few times. Genes and germline come from the mouse. The CDR3 is cut off 4 residues early in the read; its end comes from the germline J gene. The chain links TRBV14 to TRBJ1-1; unclear D gene. The length of the CDR3 is 10 residues. The germline V gene has CDR1 SGHDT and CDR2 FRDEAV. The part of the CDR3 DNA that was read is TGTGCCAGCAGCCAACAA. It yields the protein CASSQQ. The CDR3 reads in full as CASSQQEVFF.

This clone was recorded at least ten times. Gene names are the mouse ones. The read ends 4 residues early relative to the CDR3; the germline J gene fills the gap. The V call is TRBV19, the J call TRBJ2-5; no clear D. Between the trimmed V and J ends, which lost 4 bases and 2 bases, there was a span of 5 bases. CDR1 is FNHDT and CDR2 is SITEND in the germline V gene (reference sequence). The CDR3 loop spans 12 amino acids. Partial CDR3 DNA: TGTGCCAGCAGTCTCCCCCAAGAC. It codes for CASSLPQD. The whole CDR3 is CASSLPQDTQYF.

Concerning this clone itself: Germline and genes: mouse. The read finishes 4 residues shy of the CDR3 end, and the germline J gene is used to complete it. The sample holds other DNA sequences that translate to the same CDR3. The chain couples TRBV19 to TRBJ1-2; 11 bases align to TRBD1. CDR3 length: 15 residues. Germline lookup yields CDR1 FNHDT and CDR2 SITEND (reference sequence). CDR3 DNA (partial): TGTGCCAGCAGTATAGGGGACAGGGGGAATTCC. Protein: CASSIGDRGNS. The full CDR3 is CASSIGDRGNSDYTF.

For this clone: Mouse germline and gene names are used. Here the CDR3 reads CASSGTGGDQDTQYF. CDR3 DNA, as far as it was read: TGTGCCAGCAGTGGGACAGGGGGGGACCAAGAC. The chain uses TRBV14 and TRBJ2-5, with 11 bases lining up with TRBD1. The CDR3 goes on 4 residues after the read ends, and that part is filled in from the germline J gene. The V and J ends lost 4 bases and 1 base, in that order; junction bases with no gene match: 2. The CDR3 totals 15 residues. Germline loops: CDR1 SGHDT, CDR2 FRDEAV.

At least ten counts were recorded for this clone. The genes are named according to mouse. The read ends 4 residues before the CDR3 terminus; that terminus is restored from the germline J gene. The chain is built from TRBV13-3 and TRBJ1-1; 12 bases align to TRBD1. Germline CDR1 NNHDY, CDR2 SYVADS. The CDR3 extends over 16 amino acids. V was pared by 3 bases and J by 0 bases, with 3 bases of the junction left unmatched. CDR3 bases read: TGTGCCAGCAGTGGGGGGGACAGGGGGCCAAACACA. The encoded protein is CASSGGDRGPNT. The full CDR3 sequence reads CASSGGDRGPNTEVFF.

This clone has more than one count but fewer than ten. The gene symbols are mouse symbols. The read halts 4 residues ahead of the CDR3 end, with the missing end drawn from the germline J gene. The V gene is TRBV13-1, the J gene TRBJ2-4; D remains unclear. CDR1 and CDR2 from the germline V gene are NSHNY and SYGAGN. V was pared by 1 base and J by 0 bases, with 3 bases between. CDR3 size: 13 residues. The CDR3 bases that were read are TGTGCCAGCAGTGATAAGAGTCAAAAC. This codes for CASSDKSQN. The whole CDR3 region reads CASSDKSQNTLYF.

This clone came up a few times. Gene names refer to mouse genes. The CDR3 end is not reached by the read, which stops 4 residues before it; the germline J gene fills it in. This chain connects TRBV12-1 to TRBJ2-5; no definite D call. CDR1 and CDR2 (germline): SGHSN, HYEKVE. Trimming left V 2 bases short and J 0 bases short, with 11 bases between. This CDR3 has 15 amino acids. This CDR3 is CASSRPRWNQDTQYF. The CDR3 DNA, read in part, is TGTGCCAGCTCTCGCCCTCGGTGGAACCAAGAC.

This clone was observed at least ten times. The listed genes are named as in mouse. The read falls 4 residues short of the CDR3 end, and the missing part is taken from the germline J gene. The chain couples TRBV13-1 to TRBJ2-5; 7 bases align to TRBD1. The J segment lost 3 bases and the V segment lost 0 bases, leaving 1 base of the junction unmatched. Germline-derived CDR1 and CDR2 are NSHNY and SYGAGN. The CDR3 is 14 residues long. CDR3 in amino acids: CASSDVRGQDTQYF. The CDR3 DNA, read in part, is TGTGCCAGCAGTGATGTCAGGGGGCAAGAC.

Remarks on this clone: With only one base between it and a far larger clone, this is likely a read error. Mouse gene names and germline throughout. The read ends 4 residues early relative to the CDR3; the germline J gene fills the gap. V and J are TRBV13-1 and TRBJ2-7, with TRBD1 as a possible D gene (6 bases). Trimming left V 4 bases short and J 0 bases short, with 11 bases between. Germline V CDR1 and CDR2: NSHNY, SYGAGN. The CDR3 totals 14 residues. CDR3 amino acids: CASSISQGSYEQYF. CDR3 bases read: TGTGCCAGCAGTATCTCACAGGGCTCCTAT.